These 21 T cell receptor beta chains originate from one sample sequenced in a study of T-cell reconstitution after alpha-beta-depleted transplantation in children. Unique molecular identifiers were used to barcode this TCRbeta library. TCRdb used MiXCR to reprocess the PCR reads, holding one entry per CDR3 protein. The repertoire has 250,000 to 400,000 distinct CDR3 sequences, approximately 23% of them found once; the top ten carry approximately 9.9%. The starting material was PBMCs, mostly from graft donor cells, obtained 180 days after TCRalphabeta/CD19-depleted stem cell transplant. The receptors here all came from a male patient younger than 18 who had a stem cell transplant for acute lymphoblastic leukemia, so the T cells may come from the graft donor.

This clonotype was counted between two and nine times. The chain uses TRBV5-1 and TRBJ2-3, with TRBD2 matching 9 bases. Germline V CDR1 and CDR2: SGHRS, YFSETQ. CDR3 size: 19 residues. Trimming at V came to 0 bases and at J to 2 bases, leaving 13 bases not matched to a gene. The CDR3 bases are TGCGCCAGCAGCTTGGCAGCGAGCGGGAGGCCTGCCTCCACAGATACGCAGTATTTT. The encoded protein is CASSLAASGRPASTDTQYF.

The chain uses TRBV5-1 and TRBJ2-1, with 14 bases lining up with TRBD2. Trimming removed 2 bases from V and 8 bases from J; junction bases left unmatched: 12. Germline CDR1 and CDR2: SGHRS and YFSETQ. This CDR3 comprises 18 residues. The CDR3, as DNA: TGCGCCAGCAGCTTAGAAAAGACTAGCGGGAGGGCCTTTGATGAGCAGTTCTTC. This encodes CASSLEKTSGRAFDEQFF.

This chain's CDR3 is CSTLDDRNDQDQPQHF. CDR3 sequence (DNA): TGCAGTACCCTTGATGACAGGAATGACCAGGATCAGCCCCAGCATTTT. This sequence joins TRBV20-1 and TRBJ1-5; a possible D gene is TRBD1 (6 bases). CDR1 is DFQATT and CDR2 is SNEGSKA in the germline V gene (reference sequence). The V end was cut by 8 bases, the J end by 5 bases, with 25 bases between. This CDR3 comprises 16 residues.

This rearrangement joins TRBV6-5 to TRBJ1-1; 7 bases align to TRBD1. The CDR3 has 16 residues. V dropped 2 bases and J dropped 3; count of bases not matched to a gene: 9. In germline, CDR1 is MNHEY, CDR2 SVGAGI. CDR3 sequence (DNA): TGTGCCAGCAGTTACCACCCGACAGGGTTGGACACTGAAGCTTTCTTT. Amino acids: CASSYHPTGLDTEAFF.

The chain is built from TRBV9 and TRBJ2-3, with D hard to call. Germline V gives CDR1 SGDLS, CDR2 YYNGEE. V was shortened by 3 bases and J by 2 bases, with 4 bases between the two germline ends. The CDR3 totals 12 residues. CDR3 amino acids: CASSAPTDTQYF. CDR3 nucleotide sequence: TGTGCCAGCAGCGCTCCCACAGATACGCAGTATTTT.

The chain carries TRBV14 and TRBJ2-3, with D perhaps matching TRBD2 (6 bases). The CDR3 has 15 residues. V was shortened by 5 bases and J by 5 bases, with 17 bases between the two germline ends. CDR1 SGHDN and CDR2 FVKESK come from the germline V gene. The CDR3 loop is CASSSGTWKGDTQYF. The CDR3 nucleotides read TGTGCCAGCAGCTCCGGGACTTGGAAAGGAGATACGCAGTATTTT.

This chain links TRBV27 with TRBJ2-1; 7 bases are shared with TRBD2. Germline V CDR1 and CDR2: MNHEY, SMNVEV (reference sequence). CDR3 size: 15 residues. V shed 3 bases, J shed 0 bases, and the junction held 2 bases outside the gene matches. CDR3 in DNA: TGTGCCAGCAGTTTGCGGGAGCTCTCCTACAATGAGCAGTTCTTC. It is translated as CASSLRELSYNEQFF.

In this sample, this clonotype turned up a few times. The genes are TRBV7-3 and TRBJ1-6; 9 bases are a match to TRBD1. This CDR3 has 15 residues. J lost 7 bases, V lost 5 bases, and 6 bases had no gene match. Germline CDR1 reads SGHTA; CDR2 reads FQGTGA. CDR3 sequence (DNA): TGTGCCAGCAGCGCCGCGGGACAGGGAAATTCACCCCTCCACTTT. This codes for CASSAAGQGNSPLHF.

On this clonotype itself: Without the conserved terminal phenylalanine or tryptophan, this CDR3 likely stems from a read error. The chain employs TRBV7-2 and TRBJ2-1; weak D call: TRBD2 (6 bases). CDR1 SGHTA and CDR2 FQGNSA come from the germline V gene. V lost 0 bases to trimming and J lost 5 bases, with 11 bases between them. The CDR3 covers 15 residues. DNA for the CDR3: TGTGCCAGCAGCTTAGCGGGAGGCTACAACAATGAGCAGTTCGTC. This codes for CASSLAGGYNNEQFV.

This clonotype was recorded a few times. This chain uses TRBV7-3 with TRBJ2-3, with D perhaps matching TRBD2 (6 bases). The CDR3 consists of 16 residues. V lost 1 base and J 0 bases, leaving 11 bases between the germline ends. Germline V gene data show CDR1 as SGHTA and CDR2 as FQGTGA. CDR3 in amino acids: CASSLNSGVSTDTQYF. The DNA for the CDR3 is TGTGCCAGCAGCTTAAATAGCGGAGTAAGCACAGATACGCAGTATTTT.

J is TRBJ2-3 and V is TRBV7-3; weak D call: TRBD1 (6 bases). The length of the CDR3 is 13 residues. CDR1 SGHTA and CDR2 FQGTGA come from the germline V gene. Between the trimmed V and J ends, which lost 2 bases and 5 bases, there was a span of 8 bases. CDR3 in amino acids: CASSLSGVDTQYF. For the CDR3, the DNA is TGTGCCAGCAGCTTATCAGGGGTAGATACGCAGTATTTT.

This clonotype was counted only a few times. V and J are TRBV20-1 and TRBJ2-7; unclear D gene. This CDR3 comprises 12 residues. The V gene lost 0 bases and the J gene lost 0 bases, with 3 bases spanning the gap. CDR1 DFQATT and CDR2 SNEGSKA come from the germline V gene (reference sequence). CDR3 residues: CSARDSSYEQYF. The CDR3 nucleotides are TGCAGTGCTAGAGACAGCTCCTACGAGCAGTACTTC.

The chain combines TRBV5-1 with TRBJ2-2, with D possibly TRBD1 on 5 matching bases. This CDR3 contains 16 residues. Germline assignment: CDR1 SGHRS and CDR2 YFSETQ. V lost 5 bases and J 5 bases, leaving 19 bases between the germline ends. The CDR3 region is CASSQGANPTTGELFF. The CDR3 DNA sequence: TGCGCCAGCAGTCAAGGGGCTAACCCCACGACCGGGGAGCTGTTTTTT.

This clonotype was seen more than once but under ten times. The J gene is TRBJ2-7, the V gene TRBV5-1, with TRBD2 as a possible D gene (6 bases). Trimming shortened V by 1 base and J by 0 bases, and 11 bases separated the two germline ends. The CDR3 is made up of 15 amino acids. The germline V gene encodes CDR1 SGHRS and CDR2 YFSETQ. Here the CDR3 reads CASSLLAGHSYEQYF. For the CDR3, the DNA is TGCGCCAGCAGCTTGTTGGCGGGGCACTCCTACGAGCAGTACTTC.

The chain employs TRBV11-2 and TRBJ2-3; no reliable D call. Trimming took 0 bases from V and 1 from J, leaving 8 bases between them. The length of the CDR3 is 15 residues. CDR1 is SGHAT and CDR2 is FQNNGV in the germline V gene. CDR3 amino acids: CASSLEVWRTDTQYF. The CDR3 coding sequence is TGTGCCAGCAGCTTAGAAGTTTGGCGCACAGATACGCAGTATTTT.

This clonotype was counted a few times. The chain has TRBV10-3 and TRBJ2-7; TRBD2 is a possible D gene (5 bases). V was cut by 5 bases and J by 7 bases, with 12 bases left in between. Germline-derived CDR1 and CDR2 are ENHRY and SYGVKD. The CDR3 runs to 12 residues. CDR3 DNA: TGTGCCATCAGTCCTATAGCGAAAGAGCAGTACTTC. Translating it yields CAISPIAKEQYF.

The CDR3 region is CSASRGDTQYF. In DNA, the CDR3 is TGCAGTGCCAGCAGGGGAGATACGCAGTATTTT. The chain is built from TRBV20-1 and TRBJ2-3, with D perhaps TRBD1 (6 bases). There are 11 residues in the CDR3. V was shortened by 6 bases and J by 5 bases, with 9 bases between the two germline ends. Looked up from germline, CDR1 is DFQATT and CDR2 is SNEGSKA (reference sequence).

The rearrangement uses TRBV3-1 and TRBJ2-7; possibly TRBD1 for D (6 bases). There are 15 residues in the CDR3. The V gene lost 4 bases and the J gene lost 0 bases, with 13 bases spanning the gap. Germline values: CDR1 LGHDT, CDR2 YNNKEL (reference sequence). This CDR3 is CASSPPGHYSYEQYF. The CDR3 DNA is TGTGCCAGCAGCCCGCCGGGACACTACTCCTACGAGCAGTACTTC.

V gene TRBV24-1 combines with J gene TRBJ2-5; 7 nucleotides agree with TRBD2. Germline lookup yields CDR1 KGHDR and CDR2 SFDVKD. The length of the CDR3 is 16 residues. Trimming took 1 base from V and 5 from J; bases not matched to a gene: 9. This CDR3 is CATSDFSGEDYETQYF. In DNA form, the CDR3 reads TGTGCCACCAGTGATTTCAGCGGGGAAGATTACGAGACCCAGTACTTC.

The sample holds many counts of this clonotype. The chain carries TRBV7-3 and TRBJ1-6, with unresolved D. The V and J ends lost 5 bases and 3 bases respectively, with 11 bases between them. This CDR3 comprises 15 residues. Germline V gene lookup returns CDR1 SGHTA and CDR2 FQGTGA. The CDR3, as DNA: TGTGCCAGCAGCCCTCGAAGTAGCTATAATTCACCCCTCCACTTT. This translates into CASSPRSSYNSPLHF. Using reference TRBV7-3 and TRBJ1-6 for the parts outside the CDR3, the full variable domain is GAGVSQTPSNKVTEKGKYVELRCDPISGHTALYWYRQSLGQGPEFLIYFQGTGAADDSGLPNDRFFAVRPEGSVSTLKIQRTERGDSAVYLCASSPRSSYNSPLHFGNGTRLTVT.

This clonotype has just a few counts. J is TRBJ2-1 and V is TRBV10-2; D call uncertain. V lost 2 bases and J lost 7, with 9 bases in between. The CDR3 is made up of 13 amino acids. Germline assignment: CDR1 WSHSY and CDR2 SAAADI. Here the CDR3 DNA reads TGCGCCAGCAGTGAGCCGTATTATAATGAGCAGTTCTTC. Encoded protein: CASSEPYYNEQFF.